Below, 8 T cell receptor beta chains from the same sample are listed, as sequenced in a study of T cells after yellow fever vaccination. TCRdb ran MiXCR on the 5' RACE reads and lists one entry per CDR3 protein. The sample lists about 400,000 distinct CDR3 sequences; 6% to 8% were seen once. This specimen was PBMCs, taken 5 days after the yellow fever booster vaccination. The receptors shown here come from a man under 40 who received the YFV17D yellow fever vaccine.

The chain combines TRBV7-4 with TRBJ2-7; 9 nucleotides line up with TRBD1. The germline CDR1 and CDR2 sequences are SGHVT and SQSDAQ. V trimming: 3 bases; J trimming: 4 bases; junction bases outside the gene matches: 19. This CDR3 comprises 19 residues. As DNA, the CDR3 is TGTGCCAGCAGCTTTGGCCCTACACGGGACAGGGAGGGATTGTACGAGCAGTACTTC. It translates to CASSFGPTRDREGLYEQYF.

The genes are TRBV5-4 and TRBJ2-1; 7 bases map to TRBD1. J lost 6 bases, V lost 5 bases, and 11 bases had no gene match. From germline, CDR1 is SGHNT and CDR2 YYREEE (reference sequence). CDR3 length: 15 amino acids. The CDR3 DNA is TGTGCCAGCAGTCGCCCGGGACAGAACATCAATGAGCAGTTCTTC. This sequence encodes CASSRPGQNINEQFF.

This clonotype has just a few counts. The rearrangement links TRBV28 to TRBJ2-3; D may be TRBD1 (6 bases). Germline V gene data show CDR1 as MDHEN and CDR2 as SYDVKM. This CDR3 has 15 amino acids. Trimming took off 2 bases at V and 2 bases at J, with 11 bases between the two ends. CDR3 nucleotides: TGTGCCAGCAGTTTAAGGGACACCTACACAGATACGCAGTATTTT. It translates to CASSLRDTYTDTQYF.

Only a few counts were recorded for this clonotype. This sequence joins TRBV18 and TRBJ2-5; 12 bases align to TRBD2. Germline trimming cut 4 bases from V and 5 bases from J; bases unmatched to any gene: 11. CDR1 KGHSH and CDR2 LQKENI come from the germline V gene. The CDR3 length is 17 residues. Here the CDR3 DNA reads TGTGCCAGCTCACAACTGCCACTAGCGGGAGGCGAGGAGACCCAGTACTTC. Translating it yields CASSQLPLAGGEETQYF.

The rearrangement links TRBV6-2 or TRBV6-3 to TRBJ1-2, with D unclear. The V end lost 7 bases, the J end lost 3 bases, and 12 bases lay between the germline ends. CDR1 is MNHEY, CDR2 SVGEGT, per germline. The CDR3 runs 13 residues. CDR3 sequence reads: CASTFRQDYGYTF. The CDR3, as DNA: TGTGCCAGCACCTTCCGCCAGGACTATGGCTACACCTTC.

This chain links TRBV12-3 or TRBV12-4 with TRBJ1-5, with D possibly TRBD1 on 5 matching bases. Trimming removed 3 bases from V and 11 bases from J, with 14 bases in between. CDR3 length: 13 residues. In DNA form, the CDR3 reads TGTGCCAGCAGTTTTTCGGGGGGAACAGCCCAGCATTTT. Protein sequence: CASSFSGGTAQHF.

The chain combines TRBV29-1 with TRBJ2-7; 7 bases align to TRBD1. The germline V gene has CDR1 SQVTM and CDR2 ANQGSEA. The CDR3 runs to 12 residues. V shed 7 bases and J 4 bases; nucleotides not matched to a gene: 7. The CDR3 sequence: CSEVGQPYEQYF. In DNA form, the CDR3 reads TGCAGCGAAGTGGGACAGCCATACGAGCAGTACTTC.

About this clonotype itself: Being one base from a much bigger clone, this may be a read error. The chain couples TRBV6-5 to TRBJ2-1; D may be TRBD2 (6 bases). V was shortened by 2 bases and J by 8 bases, with 19 bases between the two germline ends. Germline V gene data show CDR1 as MNHEY and CDR2 as SVGAGI. This CDR3 region has 16 residues. The DNA for the CDR3 is TGTGCCAGCAGTTACAGGGCGGGACCCTCGGGGGATGAGCAGTTCTTC. Amino acid sequence: CASSYRAGPSGDEQFF.